This is a list of T cell receptor beta chains from one sample in a study of tumor-infiltrating lymphocytes in localized non-small cell lung cancer. Generated by immunoSEQ multiplex PCR, the TCRdb table keeps only in-frame clones and is missing some. The sample yields 21,000 or so clones, approximately 80% seen once. Material: lung tumor tissue. These receptors were collected from a human donor with non-small cell lung cancer. The conserved cysteine and the conserved F or W are not part of the CDR3 here.

v_call | cdr3_aa
TRBV9 | ASSVESGQWGTIY
TRBV27 | ASSVPGPPYEQY
TRBV19 | ASSISSGRADTQY
TRBV6-1 | ASSERTGGEETQY
TRBV4-3 | ASSHENGGANIQY
TRBV27 | ASSSSGVDSYEQY
TRBV5-4 | ASSLAGAPDTQY
TRBV5-4 | ASSHPGQGQETQY
TRBV29-1 | SVPGQEGEKLF
TRBV13 | ASRLGTSEPSEQY
TRBV6-4 | ASSDSGIAGYNEQF
TRBV6-5 | ASRPSEERFYGYT
TRBV30 | AWSAPGEHYGYT
TRBV19 | ASSSGLAFAYNEQF
TRBV7-6 | ASSLLGVMNTEAF
TRBV4-3 | ASSLTTSGQNEQY
TRBV18 | ASSVSPGGEQY
TRBV29-1 | SVWTSANTGELF
TRBV6-6 | ASTLQGAGREQY
TRBV5-1 | ASSLGPTGNGELF
TRBV11-3 | ASSLQDREETQY
TRBV11-2 | ASRGRGYTQY
TRBV11-2 | ASSLVWSSGRAYEQY
TRBV4-2 | ASSQGGTSDEQF
TRBV6-5 | ASRPGRDYGYT
TRBV9 | ASSSGRTYEQY
TRBV10-3 | AISEYAGREGAQY
TRBV19 | ASSTNGGYQPQH
TRBV30 | AWSDRDITF
TRBV6-1 | ASSVSGQAYEQY
TRBV27 | ASSLRQGPYEQY
TRBV2 | ASSPDREIQGKLF
TRBV7-2 | ASSFSQDSKYGYT
TRBV5-1 | ASAREAHWEQY
TRBV15 | ATSRGGTGANVLT
TRBV10-3 | AISESRGPAQTLVEQY
TRBV11-2 | ASSLDLAYNEQF